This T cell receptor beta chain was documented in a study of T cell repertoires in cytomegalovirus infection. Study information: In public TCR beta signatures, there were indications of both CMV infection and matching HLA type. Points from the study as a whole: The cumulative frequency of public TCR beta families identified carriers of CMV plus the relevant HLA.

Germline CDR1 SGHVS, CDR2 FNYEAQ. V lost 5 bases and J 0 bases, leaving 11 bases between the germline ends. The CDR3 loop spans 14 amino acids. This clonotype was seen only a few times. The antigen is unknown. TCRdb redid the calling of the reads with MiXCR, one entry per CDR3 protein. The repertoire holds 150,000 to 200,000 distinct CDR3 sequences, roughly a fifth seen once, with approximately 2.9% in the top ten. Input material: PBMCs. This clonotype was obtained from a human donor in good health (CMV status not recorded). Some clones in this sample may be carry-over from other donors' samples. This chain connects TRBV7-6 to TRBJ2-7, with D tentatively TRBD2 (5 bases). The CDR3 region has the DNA TGTGCCAGCAGCCCCCGGACTGCCTCCTACGAGCAGTACTTC. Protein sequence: CASSPRTASYEQYF.